This TCR beta chain was identified in a study of T-cell reconstitution after alpha-beta-depleted transplantation in children. Study-wide findings and caveats: About two months after transplant, alpha-beta T cells reportedly came from several hundred expanded graft clones. Fresh T-cell production supplied most of the T-cell counts and diversity seen one year after transplant. Surviving recipient T cells and thymic progenitors produced the high day-60 TCRbeta diversity seen in some patients.

Trimming cost V 3 bases and J 4 bases, with 16 bases left between them. The CDR3 totals 15 residues. CDR1 SGDLS and CDR2 YYNGEE come from the germline V gene. This clonotype was detected many times. Its cognate antigen is unknown. Unique molecular identifiers were built into the TCRbeta library. TCRdb called the PCR reads again in MiXCR, with one record for every CDR3 protein. This sample has hundreds of thousands of distinct CDR3 sequences; roughly 13% occur once, and the top ten carry over 2%. Sequenced material: PBMCs, mostly from graft donor cells, taken 360 days after TCRalphabeta/CD19-depleted stem cell transplant. The sequence came from a male patient younger than 18 who had a stem cell transplant for acute myeloid leukemia, so the T cells may come from the graft donor. V and J are TRBV9 and TRBJ2-5, with D tentatively TRBD1 (5 bases). DNA of the CDR3: TGTGCCAGCAGCGCTAGACAGTATTATACAGAGACCCAGTACTTC. Translating it yields CASSARQYYTETQYF. Full variable domain (missing parts from reference TRBV9 and TRBJ2-5): DSGVTQTPKHLITATGQRVTLRCSPRSGDLSVYWYQQSLDQGLQFLIQYYNGEERAKGNILERFSAQQFPDLHSELNLSSLELGDSALYFCASSARQYYTETQYFGPGTRLLVL.